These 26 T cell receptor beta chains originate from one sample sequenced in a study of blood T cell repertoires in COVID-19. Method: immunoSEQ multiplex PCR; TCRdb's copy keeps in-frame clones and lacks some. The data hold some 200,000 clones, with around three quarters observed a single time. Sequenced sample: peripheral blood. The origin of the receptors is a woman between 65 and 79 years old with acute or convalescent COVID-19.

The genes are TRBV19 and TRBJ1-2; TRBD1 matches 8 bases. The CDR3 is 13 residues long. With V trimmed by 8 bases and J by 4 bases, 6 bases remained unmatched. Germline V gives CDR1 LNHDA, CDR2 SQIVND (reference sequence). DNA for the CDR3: TGTGCCAGTGACAATGACAGGGGCTATGGCTACACCTTC. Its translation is CASDNDRGYGYTF.

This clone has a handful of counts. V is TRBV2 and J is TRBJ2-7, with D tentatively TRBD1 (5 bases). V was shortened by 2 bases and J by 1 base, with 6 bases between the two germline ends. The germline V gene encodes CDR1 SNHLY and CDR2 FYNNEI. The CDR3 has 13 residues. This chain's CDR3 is CASSEQGSYEQYF. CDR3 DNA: TGTGCCAGCAGTGAACAGGGATCCTACGAGCAGTACTTC. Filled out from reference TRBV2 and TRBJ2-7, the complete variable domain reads EPEVTQTPSHQVTQMGQEVILRCVPISNHLYFYWYRQILGQKVEFLVSFYNNEISEKSEIFDDQFSVERPDGSNFTLKIRSTKLEDSAMYFCASSEQGSYEQYFGPGTRLTVT.

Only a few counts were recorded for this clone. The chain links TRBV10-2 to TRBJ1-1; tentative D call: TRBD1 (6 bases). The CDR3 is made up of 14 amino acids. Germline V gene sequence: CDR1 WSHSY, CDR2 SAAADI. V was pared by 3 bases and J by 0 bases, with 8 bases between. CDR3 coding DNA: TGCGCCAGCAGTGATCAGGGGATGAACACTGAAGCTTTCTTT. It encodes CASSDQGMNTEAFF.

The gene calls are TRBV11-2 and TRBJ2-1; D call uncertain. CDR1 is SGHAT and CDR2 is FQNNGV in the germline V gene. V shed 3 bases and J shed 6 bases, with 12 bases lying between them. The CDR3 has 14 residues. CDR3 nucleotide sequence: TGTGCCAGCAGCTTCCTTATCCCCCGCAATGAGCAGTTCTTC. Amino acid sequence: CASSFLIPRNEQFF.

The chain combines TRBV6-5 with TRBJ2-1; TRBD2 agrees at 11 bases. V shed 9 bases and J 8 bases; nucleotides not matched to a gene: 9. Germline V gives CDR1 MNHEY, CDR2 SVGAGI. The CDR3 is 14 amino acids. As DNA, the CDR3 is TGTGCCAGTGAGACTAGCGGGGTTGGAGATGAGCAGTTCTTC. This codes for CASETSGVGDEQFF.

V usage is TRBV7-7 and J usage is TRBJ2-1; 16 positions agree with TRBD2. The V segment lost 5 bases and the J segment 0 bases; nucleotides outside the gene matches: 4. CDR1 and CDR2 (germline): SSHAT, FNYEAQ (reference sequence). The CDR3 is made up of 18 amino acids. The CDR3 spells CASSPGLAGGSSYNEQFF. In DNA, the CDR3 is TGTGCCAGCAGCCCGGGACTAGCGGGAGGGAGCTCCTACAATGAGCAGTTCTTC.

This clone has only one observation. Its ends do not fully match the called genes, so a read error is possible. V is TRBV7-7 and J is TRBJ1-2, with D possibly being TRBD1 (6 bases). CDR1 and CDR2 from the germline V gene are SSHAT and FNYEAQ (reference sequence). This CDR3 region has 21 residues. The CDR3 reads CASSLRGRRCRGKVMLNGYTF. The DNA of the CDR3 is TGTGCTAGCAGCTTAAGGGGGAGAAGGTGCAGGGGAAAGGTAATGTTGAATGGCTACACCTTC.

The CDR3 nucleotides read TGTGCCAGCAGCTCAAGACTAGCGGGAGTTGGATTTGGAACAGATACGCAGTATTTT. Translation gives CASSSRLAGVGFGTDTQYF. The genes are TRBV9 and TRBJ2-3, with 12 positions matching TRBD2. Germline V lookup: CDR1 SGDLS, CDR2 YYNGEE. The CDR3 covers 19 residues. Germline trimming cut 4 bases from V and 3 bases from J; bases unmatched to any gene: 15.

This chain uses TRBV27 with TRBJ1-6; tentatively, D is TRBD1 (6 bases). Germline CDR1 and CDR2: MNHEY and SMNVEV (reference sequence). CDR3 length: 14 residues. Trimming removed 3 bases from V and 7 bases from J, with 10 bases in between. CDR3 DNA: TGTGCCAGCAGTTTTCAGGGGCGGAATTCACCCCTCCACTTT. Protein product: CASSFQGRNSPLHF.

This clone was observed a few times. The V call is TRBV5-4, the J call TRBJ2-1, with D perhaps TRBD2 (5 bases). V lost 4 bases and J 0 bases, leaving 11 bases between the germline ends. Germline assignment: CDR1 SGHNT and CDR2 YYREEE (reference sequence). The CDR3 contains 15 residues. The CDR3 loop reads CASSLQRSSYNEQFF. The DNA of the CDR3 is TGTGCCAGCAGCCTACAGCGGAGCTCCTACAATGAGCAGTTCTTC.

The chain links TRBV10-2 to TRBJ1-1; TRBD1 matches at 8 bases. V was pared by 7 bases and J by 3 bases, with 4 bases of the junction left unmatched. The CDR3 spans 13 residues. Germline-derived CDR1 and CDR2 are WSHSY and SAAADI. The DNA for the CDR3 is TGCGCCAGCACAACAGGGGGGCACACTGAAGCTTTCTTT. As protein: CASTTGGHTEAFF.

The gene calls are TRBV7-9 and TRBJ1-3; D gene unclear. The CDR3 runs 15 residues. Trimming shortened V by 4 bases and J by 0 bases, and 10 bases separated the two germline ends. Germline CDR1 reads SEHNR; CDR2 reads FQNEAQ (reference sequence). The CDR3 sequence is CASSSQSFSGNTIYF. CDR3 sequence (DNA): TGTGCCAGCAGCTCTCAGTCGTTCTCTGGAAACACCATATATTTT.

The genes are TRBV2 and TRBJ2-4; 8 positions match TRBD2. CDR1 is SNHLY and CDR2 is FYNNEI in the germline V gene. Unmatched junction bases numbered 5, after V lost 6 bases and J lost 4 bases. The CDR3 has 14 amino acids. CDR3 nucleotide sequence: TGTGCCAGCAGCGCGGGGACTAGTAAAAACATTCAGTACTTC. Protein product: CASSAGTSKNIQYF.

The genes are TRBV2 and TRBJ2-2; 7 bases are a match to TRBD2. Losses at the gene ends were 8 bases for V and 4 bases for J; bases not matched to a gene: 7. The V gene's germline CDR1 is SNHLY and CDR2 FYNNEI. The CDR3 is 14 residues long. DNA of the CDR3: TGTGCCAGCCTGGCGCGGGAGTCCACCGGGGAGCTGTTTTTT. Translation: CASLARESTGELFF.

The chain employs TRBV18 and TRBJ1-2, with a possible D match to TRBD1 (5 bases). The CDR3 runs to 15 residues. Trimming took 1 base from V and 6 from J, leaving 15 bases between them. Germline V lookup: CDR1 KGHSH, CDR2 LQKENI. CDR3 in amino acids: CASSPLGGSEDGYTF. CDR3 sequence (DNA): TGTGCCAGCTCACCACTCGGGGGATCGGAGGATGGCTACACCTTC.

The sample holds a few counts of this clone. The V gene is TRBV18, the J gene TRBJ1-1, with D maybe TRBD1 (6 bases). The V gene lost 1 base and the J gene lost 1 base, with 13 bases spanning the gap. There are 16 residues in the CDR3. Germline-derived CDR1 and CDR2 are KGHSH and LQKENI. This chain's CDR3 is CASSPRGGAANTEAFF. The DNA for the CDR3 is TGTGCCAGCTCACCACGGGGGGGGGCCGCGAACACTGAAGCTTTCTTT.

The CDR3 loop is CASRGQGMNTEAFF. DNA for the CDR3: TGTGCCAGCAGAGGACAGGGGATGAACACTGAAGCTTTCTTT. The chain has TRBV3-1 (or the pseudogene TRBV3-2) and TRBJ1-1; 9 positions agree with TRBD1. Trimming removed 6 bases from V and 0 bases from J; junction bases left unmatched: 2. Germline-derived CDR1 and CDR2 are LGHDT and YNNKEL (reference sequence). The CDR3 is 14 amino acids.

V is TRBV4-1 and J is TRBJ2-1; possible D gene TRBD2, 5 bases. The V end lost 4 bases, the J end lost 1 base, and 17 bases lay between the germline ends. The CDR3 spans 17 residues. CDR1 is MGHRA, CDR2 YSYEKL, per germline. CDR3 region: CASSPPIGEGSYNEQFF. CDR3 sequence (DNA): TGCGCCAGCAGCCCTCCTATAGGAGAGGGATCCTACAATGAGCAGTTCTTC.

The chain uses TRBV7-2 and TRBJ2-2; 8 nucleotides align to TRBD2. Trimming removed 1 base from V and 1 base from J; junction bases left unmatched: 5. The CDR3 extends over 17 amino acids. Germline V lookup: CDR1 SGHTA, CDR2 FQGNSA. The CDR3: CASSLVREVRNTGELFF. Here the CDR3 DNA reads TGTGCCAGCAGCTTAGTGCGGGAGGTACGGAACACCGGGGAGCTGTTTTTT.

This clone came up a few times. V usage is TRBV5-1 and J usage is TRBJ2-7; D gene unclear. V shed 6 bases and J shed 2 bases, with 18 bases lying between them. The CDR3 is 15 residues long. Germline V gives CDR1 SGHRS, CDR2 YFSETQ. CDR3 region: CASTIGASLTYEQYF. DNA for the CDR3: TGCGCCAGCACCATCGGAGCAAGCTTAACCTACGAGCAGTACTTC.

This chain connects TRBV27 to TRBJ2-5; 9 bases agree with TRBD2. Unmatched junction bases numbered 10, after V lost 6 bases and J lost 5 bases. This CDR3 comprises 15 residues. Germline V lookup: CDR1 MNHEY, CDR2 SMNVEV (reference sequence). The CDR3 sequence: CASRVAGAGGETQYF. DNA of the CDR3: TGTGCCAGCAGGGTAGCGGGGGCAGGGGGGGAGACCCAGTACTTC.

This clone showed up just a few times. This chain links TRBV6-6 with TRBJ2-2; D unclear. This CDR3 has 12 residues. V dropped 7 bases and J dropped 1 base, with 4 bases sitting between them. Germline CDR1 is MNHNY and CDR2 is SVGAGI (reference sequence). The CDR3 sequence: CASTKNTGELFF. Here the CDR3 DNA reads TGTGCCAGCACCAAGAACACCGGGGAGCTGTTTTTT.

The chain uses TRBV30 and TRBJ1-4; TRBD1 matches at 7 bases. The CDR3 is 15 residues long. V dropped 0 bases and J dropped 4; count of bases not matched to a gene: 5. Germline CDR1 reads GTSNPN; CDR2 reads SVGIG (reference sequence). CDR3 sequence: CAWSVEGQLNEKLFF. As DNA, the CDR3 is TGTGCCTGGAGTGTAGAGGGACAGCTTAATGAAAAACTGTTTTTT.

The CDR3, as DNA: TGTGCCAGTAGTCCGGTAGCGGGAGGCCCAGATACGCAGTATTTT. It specifies CASSPVAGGPDTQYF. This chain joins TRBV19 and TRBJ2-3; TRBD2 matches at 10 bases. The CDR3 contains 15 residues. V lost 5 bases and J lost 4; bases outside the gene matches: 6. CDR1 LNHDA and CDR2 SQIVND come from the germline V gene (reference sequence).

This CDR3 reads CASSLGPGGNNSPLHF. CDR3 in DNA: TGTGCCAGCAGCCTCGGGCCCGGGGGTAATAATTCACCCCTCCACTTT. The J gene is TRBJ1-6, the V gene TRBV3-1 (or the pseudogene TRBV3-2); D possibly corresponds to TRBD1 (5 bases). The CDR3 is 16 residues long. Germline V gives CDR1 LGHDT, CDR2 YNNKEL (reference sequence). Trimming took 4 bases from V and 5 from J, leaving 15 bases between them.

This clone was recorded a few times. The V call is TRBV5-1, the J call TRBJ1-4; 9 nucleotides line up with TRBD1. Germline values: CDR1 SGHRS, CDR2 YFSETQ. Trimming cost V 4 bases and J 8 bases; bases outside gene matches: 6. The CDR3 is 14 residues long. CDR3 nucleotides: TGCGCCAGCAGCGTCCCGGGACAGGGAGAAAAACTGTTTTTT. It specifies CASSVPGQGEKLFF.